This entry lists 22 T cell receptor beta chains sequenced from one sample in a study of blood T cells in healthy people across ages. With a J-beta primer mix and a sample-barcoded 5' primer, a second PCR ran about 7 to 11 cycles. MiXCR was run by TCRdb on the 5' RACE reads, yielding one entry per CDR3 protein. The sample records some 690,000 distinct CDR3 sequences, approximately 22% being singletons. Sequencing was performed on blood. The source of these receptors is a man in his 70s in good health.

In regard to this clonotype: The germline gene is not matched at one end of the junction; a read error may be the cause. The chain couples TRBV7-9 to TRBJ2-1; 7 positions agree with TRBD1. CDR1 and CDR2 from the germline V gene are SEHNR and FQNEAQ (reference sequence). The CDR3 extends over 16 amino acids. CDR3 nucleotide sequence: TGTGCCAGCAGCTTCCACCGACAGGGACCCTACAATGGGCAGTTCTTC. Translation gives CASSFHRQGPYNGQFF.

The chain carries TRBV20-1 and TRBJ2-2; a weak D match, TRBD1 (5 bases). The germline V gene has CDR1 DFQATT and CDR2 SNEGSKA (reference sequence). V was pared by 5 bases and J by 3 bases, with 13 bases between. CDR3 length: 14 amino acids. The CDR3 reads CSALGGAYTGELFF. CDR3 coding DNA: TGCAGTGCTCTAGGTGGGGCCTACACCGGGGAGCTGTTTTTT.

This clonotype showed up many times. The V call is TRBV7-2, the J call TRBJ2-3; TRBD1 matches 8 bases. In germline, CDR1 is SGHTA, CDR2 FQGNSA. Losses at the gene ends were 4 bases for V and 2 bases for J; bases not matched to a gene: 2. This CDR3 is 14 amino acids long. CDR3 nucleotide sequence: TGTGCCAGCAGCTCACAGGGGGACACAGATACGCAGTATTTT. Residues: CASSSQGDTDTQYF. Filled out from reference TRBV7-2 and TRBJ2-3, the complete variable domain reads GAGVSQSPSNKVTEKGKDVELRCDPISGHTALYWYRQSLGQGLEFLIYFQGNSAPDKSGLPSDRFSAERTGGSVSTLTIQRTQQEDSAVYLCASSSQGDTDTQYFGPGTRLTVL.

V is TRBV10-3 and J is TRBJ1-2; D remains ambiguous. The CDR3 consists of 16 residues. With 10 bases removed from V and 4 bases from J, the gap between germline ends came to 25 bases. Germline CDR1 is ENHRY and CDR2 is SYGVKD. The CDR3 bases are TGTGCCACCAAAGACTCCAGCGGACTACCGATCTATGGCTACACCTTC. Translation: CATKDSSGLPIYGYTF.

This clonotype was seen a few times. The chain uses TRBV6-5 and TRBJ2-3; 9 nucleotides match TRBD2. With 5 bases clipped from V and 3 bases from J, the junction kept 6 bases outside the gene matches. This CDR3 has 15 residues. Germline loops: CDR1 MNHEY, CDR2 SVGAGI. The chain's CDR3 is CASSRRLAVTDTQYF. The DNA of the CDR3 is TGTGCCAGCAGTCGACGACTAGCGGTAACAGATACGCAGTATTTT.

This clonotype has just a few counts. The chain has TRBV6-7 and TRBJ1-4; D call uncertain. TRBV6-7 is annotated as an ORF whose role is uncertain. The CDR3 totals 15 residues. The V gene lost 0 bases and the J gene lost 5 bases, with 10 bases spanning the gap. CDR3 sequence: CASSYSSGRNEKLFF. DNA for the CDR3: TGTGCCAGCAGTTACTCATCCGGGAGGAATGAAAAACTGTTTTTT.

The chain has TRBV24-1 and TRBJ2-7; D is perhaps TRBD1 (6 bases). The CDR3 has 14 amino acids. Germline CDR1 and CDR2: KGHDR and SFDVKD. With 4 bases removed from V and 3 bases from J, the gap between germline ends came to 12 bases. For the CDR3, the DNA is TGTGCCACCAGTGAAACAGGGTCGGTCTACGAGCAGTACTTC. It translates to CATSETGSVYEQYF.

This clonotype turned up a few times. The gene calls are TRBV6-2 or TRBV6-3 and TRBJ2-7; D tentatively fits TRBD1 or TRBD2 (5 bases each). The ends were cut back, 6 bases at V and 2 bases at J, with 14 bases in the middle. This CDR3 contains 14 residues. Germline CDR1 is MNHEY and CDR2 is SVGEGT. CDR3 nucleotides: TGTGCCAGCAGCCGGGACGCTGGGACCTACGAGCAGTACGTC. Its translation is CASSRDAGTYEQYV.

The rearrangement uses TRBV14 and TRBJ2-6, with D hard to call. V was shortened by 2 bases and J by 2 bases, with 10 bases between the two germline ends. Germline V lookup: CDR1 SGHDN, CDR2 FVKESK. The CDR3 sequence is 16 residues long. The CDR3: CASSQPLVTGANVLTF. The CDR3 region has the DNA TGTGCCAGCAGCCAACCGTTGGTAACTGGGGCCAACGTCCTGACTTTC.

This clonotype has just a few counts. A junction end diverges from the germline sequence, so it may reflect a read error. The chain is built from TRBV5-1 and TRBJ2-2; 9 positions agree with TRBD2. The CDR3 covers 17 residues. Germline V gene data show CDR1 as SGHRS and CDR2 as YFSETQ. The CDR3 is CANSLAETSGNTGELFF. The CDR3 DNA follows: TGCGCCAACAGCTTGGCCGAGACTAGCGGAAACACCGGGGAGCTGTTTTTT.

This clonotype came up a few times. The genes are TRBV15 and TRBJ1-3; D is perhaps TRBD1 (5 bases). Germline V lookup: CDR1 LNHNV, CDR2 YYDKDF (reference sequence). V was shortened by 5 bases and J by 3 bases, with 17 bases between the two germline ends. This CDR3 is built from 16 residues. Written as DNA, the CDR3 is TGTGCCACCAGCCGAGCTCGGGACCGTCTTGGAAACACCATATATTTT. Its protein product is CATSRARDRLGNTIYF.

This clonotype has ten or more counts. The chain uses TRBV29-1 and TRBJ1-4; TRBD1 is a possible D gene (6 bases). V was shortened by 7 bases and J by 3 bases, with 12 bases between the two germline ends. CDR1 and CDR2 from the germline V gene are SQVTM and ANQGSEA. The CDR3 spans 13 residues. In nucleotides, the CDR3 is TGCAGCGCCACTAGGGGGGCTAATGAAAAACTGTTTTTT. Its protein is CSATRGANEKLFF.

This clonotype was detected only a few times. The chain has TRBV6-2 or TRBV6-3 and TRBJ2-3, with D possibly TRBD1 on 5 matching bases. CDR1 and CDR2 from the germline V gene are MNHEY and SVGEGT. CDR3 length equals 17 residues. V dropped 2 bases and J dropped 1 base, with 16 bases sitting between them. The CDR3 DNA reads TGTGCCAGCAGTTACGAGACGGGCAGGGCCGGCACAGATACGCAGTATTTT. As protein: CASSYETGRAGTDTQYF.

This clonotype was picked up a small number of times. The rearrangement uses TRBV14 and TRBJ1-1; tentatively, D is TRBD1 (6 bases). The V and J ends lost 4 bases and 4 bases respectively, with 16 bases between them. CDR1 is SGHDN and CDR2 is FVKESK in the germline V gene. This CDR3 region has 15 residues. DNA of the CDR3: TGTGCCAGCAGCCCCCTTCGTAAAGGGGGCACTGAAGCTTTCTTT. It translates to CASSPLRKGGTEAFF.

This clonotype was observed a handful of times. This chain joins TRBV24-1 and TRBJ2-1; D ambiguous. V lost 8 bases, J lost 2 bases, and 12 bases lay in between. The V gene's germline CDR1 is KGHDR and CDR2 SFDVKD. The CDR3 contains 14 residues. As DNA, the CDR3 is TGTGCCACCACTTCCTCGGGCGCCTACAATGAGCAGTTCTTC. Protein product: CATTSSGAYNEQFF.

This rearrangement joins TRBV12-3 or TRBV12-4 to TRBJ1-1, with D perhaps matching TRBD1 (6 bases). This CDR3 region has 14 residues. The V end lost 5 bases, the J end lost 1 base, and 11 bases lay between the germline ends. As DNA, the CDR3 is TGTGCCAGCAGTATAGGGACACCGAACACTGAAGCTTTCTTT. This codes for CASSIGTPNTEAFF.

This clonotype was found a few times. J is TRBJ2-5 and V is TRBV5-1, with TRBD1 as a possible D gene (6 bases). V was cut by 4 bases and J by 5 bases, with 15 bases left in between. The CDR3 loop spans 14 amino acids. The germline gives CDR1 SGHRS, CDR2 YFSETQ. CDR3 sequence (DNA): TGCGCCAGCAGCCCTGGGGGCAGGGCCGAGACCCAGTACTTC. Translation gives CASSPGGRAETQYF.

Only a few counts were recorded for this clonotype. The chain combines TRBV7-9 with TRBJ1-6; D gene unclear. V lost 1 base, J lost 5 bases, and 9 bases lay in between. From germline, CDR1 is SEHNR and CDR2 FQNEAQ (reference sequence). The CDR3 runs to 15 residues. The CDR3 sequence: CASSLGGSNNSPLHF. The CDR3 nucleotides read TGTGCCAGCAGCTTAGGAGGCAGCAATAATTCACCCCTCCACTTT.

The V call is TRBV12-3 or TRBV12-4, the J call TRBJ2-3; 11 bases fit TRBD2. V dropped 1 base and J dropped 2; count of bases not matched to a gene: 5. The CDR3 totals 17 residues. In DNA, the CDR3 is TGTGCCAGCAGTTTAGTTATAGCGGGAGGGACCACAGATACGCAGTATTTT. It is translated as CASSLVIAGGTTDTQYF.

The V and J genes are TRBV3-1 and TRBJ1-2; 10 positions match TRBD1. This CDR3 is built from 14 residues. Germline values: CDR1 LGHDT, CDR2 YNNKEL (reference sequence). Trimming removed 7 bases from V and 4 bases from J; junction bases left unmatched: 6. The CDR3 DNA reads TGTGCCAGCACCTCCGGGACAGGGGTCTATGGCTACACCTTC. Translation: CASTSGTGVYGYTF.

The table lists this clonotype with a few counts. The CDR3 protein is CAWSVLAGRTNEKLFF. CDR3 nucleotides: TGTGCCTGGAGTGTACTGGCAGGGCGAACTAATGAAAAACTGTTTTTT. The rearrangement uses TRBV30 and TRBJ1-4; D is possibly TRBD1 (5 bases). The CDR3 runs to 16 residues. Germline CDR1 is GTSNPN and CDR2 is SVGIG (reference sequence). V was pared by 0 bases and J by 1 base, with 12 bases between.

This clonotype has only a few counts. CDR3 DNA sequence: TGTGCCAGCAGCCCGAGGTGGGATTCACCCCTCCACTTT. Protein sequence: CASSPRWDSPLHF. The V and J genes are TRBV12-3 or TRBV12-4 and TRBJ1-6; D gene ambiguous. Trimming removed 6 bases at V and 8 bases at J, with 11 bases between. CDR3 length equals 13 residues.